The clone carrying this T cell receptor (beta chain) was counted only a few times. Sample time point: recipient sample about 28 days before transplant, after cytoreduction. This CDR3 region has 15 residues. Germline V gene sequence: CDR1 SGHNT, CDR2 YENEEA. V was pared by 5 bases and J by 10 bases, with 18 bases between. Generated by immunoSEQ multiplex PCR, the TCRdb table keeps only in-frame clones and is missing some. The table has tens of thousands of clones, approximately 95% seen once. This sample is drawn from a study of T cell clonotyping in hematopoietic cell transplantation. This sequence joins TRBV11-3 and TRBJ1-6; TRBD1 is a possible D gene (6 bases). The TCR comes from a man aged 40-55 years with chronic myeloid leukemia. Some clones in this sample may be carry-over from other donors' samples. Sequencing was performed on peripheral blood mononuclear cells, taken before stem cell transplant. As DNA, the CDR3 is TGTGCCAGCAGCGCTATACAGGGTTTCGGGTCACCCCTCCACTTT. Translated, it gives CASSAIQGFGSPLHF.